This T cell receptor beta chain emerged from a study of blood T cells in healthy people across ages. This clonotype came up many times. What it recognizes is unknown. Each donor had around 9.2 milliliters of peripheral blood drawn. RNA extraction gave at least 5 micrograms of total RNA per sample. Study-wide results and limits: Researchers deemed the diversity estimates from one million T cells underestimates. Donors of long life had a larger count of naive CD4+ cells and greater diversity than aged donors.

The trim removed 3 bases at V and 0 bases at J, leaving 3 bases unmatched. The CDR3 contains 15 residues. Germline assignment: CDR1 MGHRA and CDR2 YSYEKL. The authors ran a second PCR of 7 to 11 cycles using a sample-barcoded 5' primer and a J-beta primer mix. TCRdb reprocessed the 5' RACE reads with MiXCR, giving one entry per CDR3 protein. The profile shows hundreds of thousands of distinct CDR3 sequences, roughly 44% of them singletons. The sample consisted of blood. This TCR was sampled from a man in his sixties in good health. The chain carries TRBV4-1 and TRBJ2-7; 9 nucleotides line up with TRBD2. CDR3 sequence reads: CASSHAGGISYEQYF. The CDR3 bases are TGCGCCAGCAGCCATGCGGGGGGGATCTCCTACGAGCAGTACTTC.